This record covers a single T cell receptor (beta chain). The target antigen is unknown. The source of the sample is a study of beta chain features in type 1 diabetes. What was sequenced were expressed TCRB transcripts, since all of the isolated RNA had been reverse transcribed. TCRdb's copy holds only in-frame clones and misses some; the assay was immunoSEQ multiplex PCR. The repertoire holds about 410,000 clones, with over 11% as singletons. Purity exceeding 95% was reached by all sorted populations. The junction had 11 bases not matched to a gene; V was cut back by 2 bases and J by 5 bases. Germline loops: CDR1 GTSNPN, CDR2 SVGIG (reference sequence). This CDR3 spans 16 amino acids. Study-level results: PCR might favor shorter templates, but any such skew would affect patients and controls equally. Cells carrying high TCR expression could end up over-represented when cDNA is sequenced. Relative to healthy donors, patients appeared to have naive, central memory and Treg TCRB repertoires that were more similar.

The sequenced sample consisted of naive CD4+ T cells from blood. V usage is TRBV30 and J usage is TRBJ2-5, with 10 bases matching TRBD2. This clonotype originated in a man aged 25 to 40 in good health. The CDR3 region has the DNA TGTGCCTGGAGTTTTGTGAGCGGGAGGGCACGGGAGACCCAGTACTTC. Its translation is CAWSFVSGRARETQYF.